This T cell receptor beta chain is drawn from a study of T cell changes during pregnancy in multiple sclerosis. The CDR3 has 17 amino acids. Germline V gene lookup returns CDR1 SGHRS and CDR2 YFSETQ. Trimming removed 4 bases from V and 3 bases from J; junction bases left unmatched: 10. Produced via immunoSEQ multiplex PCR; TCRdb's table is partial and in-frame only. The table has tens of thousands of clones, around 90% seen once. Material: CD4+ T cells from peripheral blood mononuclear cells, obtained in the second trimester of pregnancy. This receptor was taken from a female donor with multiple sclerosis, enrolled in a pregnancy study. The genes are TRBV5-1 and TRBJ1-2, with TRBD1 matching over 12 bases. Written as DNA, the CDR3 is TGCGCCAGCAGCCCGGGACAGGGGGCGAGTCTAGACTATGGCTACACCTTC. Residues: CASSPGQGASLDYGYTF.